Below are 4 T cell receptor beta chains sequenced from a single sample in a study of blood T cell repertoires in COVID-19. Method: immunoSEQ multiplex PCR; TCRdb's copy keeps in-frame clones and lacks some. Here the sample spans 60,000 to 90,000 clones, approximately 88% being singletons. Sequencing was done on a sample of peripheral blood. The origin of the receptors is a woman of 80 years or more with active or convalescent COVID-19.

The chain has TRBV3-1 (or the pseudogene TRBV3-2) and TRBJ2-7, with TRBD1 matching over 12 bases. Germline lookup yields CDR1 LGHDT and CDR2 YNNKEL (reference sequence). CDR3 length: 17 residues. This CDR3 reads CAAAKIAGTGGGYEQYF. The CDR3 DNA follows: TGTGCAGCAGCCAAGATCGCCGGGACAGGGGGCGGATACGAGCAGTACTTC.

The rearrangement links TRBV28 to TRBJ2-1, with D possibly matching TRBD2 (5 bases). The V gene's germline CDR1 is MDHEN and CDR2 SYDVKM. V was pared by 10 bases and J by 7 bases, with 11 bases between. The CDR3 spans 11 residues. CDR3 sequence reads: CATSGENEQFF. The CDR3 DNA sequence: TGTGCCACTAGTGGGGAGAATGAGCAGTTCTTC. Looking up the rest from reference TRBV28 and TRBJ2-1 gives the full variable domain: DVKVTQSSRYLVKRTGEKVFLECVQDMDHENMFWYRQDPGLGLRLIYFSYDVKMKEKGDIPEGYSVSREKKERFSLILESASTNQTSMYLCATSGENEQFFGPGTRLTVL.

The chain links TRBV7-9 to TRBJ2-2; a possible D gene is TRBD1 (6 bases). The V gene's germline CDR1 is SEHNR and CDR2 FQNEAQ (reference sequence). Trimming removed 2 bases at V and 0 bases at J, with 7 bases between. The CDR3 loop spans 15 amino acids. The CDR3 DNA reads TGTGCCAGCAGCTTACAGGGGACGAACACCGGGGAGCTGTTTTTT. Encoded protein: CASSLQGTNTGELFF.

The V call is TRBV30, the J call TRBJ2-7; tentatively, D is TRBD1 (6 bases). The CDR3 contains 12 residues. In germline, CDR1 is GTSNPN, CDR2 SVGIG (reference sequence). Trimming cost V 3 bases and J 3 bases, with 9 bases left between them. CDR3 in amino acids: CAWSADSYEQYF. The CDR3 DNA is TGTGCCTGGAGCGCGGACAGCTACGAGCAGTACTTC.